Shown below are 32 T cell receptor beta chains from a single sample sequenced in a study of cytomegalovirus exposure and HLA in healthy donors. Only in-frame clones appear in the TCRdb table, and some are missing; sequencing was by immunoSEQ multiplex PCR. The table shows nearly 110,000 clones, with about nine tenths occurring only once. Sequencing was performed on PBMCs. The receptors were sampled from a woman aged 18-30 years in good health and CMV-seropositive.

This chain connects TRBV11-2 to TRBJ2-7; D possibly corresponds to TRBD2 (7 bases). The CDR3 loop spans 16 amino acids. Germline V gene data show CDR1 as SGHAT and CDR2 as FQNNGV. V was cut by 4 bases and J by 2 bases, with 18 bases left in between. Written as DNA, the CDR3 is TGTGCCAGCAGCTCCCCTGGGGGGGGGCGGACCTACGAGCAGTACGTC. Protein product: CASSSPGGGRTYEQYV.

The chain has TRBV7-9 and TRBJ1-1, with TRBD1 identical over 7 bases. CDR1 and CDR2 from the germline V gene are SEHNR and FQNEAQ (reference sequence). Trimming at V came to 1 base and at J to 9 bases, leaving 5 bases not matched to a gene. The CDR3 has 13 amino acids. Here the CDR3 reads CASSLEGGQKAFF. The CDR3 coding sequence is TGTGCCAGCAGCTTAGAGGGGGGACAGAAAGCTTTCTTT. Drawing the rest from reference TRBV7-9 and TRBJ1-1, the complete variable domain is DTGVSQNPRHKITKRGQNVTFRCDPISEHNRLYWYRQTLGQGPEFLTYFQNEAQLEKSRLLSDRFSAERPKGSFSTLEIQRTEQGDSAMYLCASSLEGGQKAFFGQGTRLTVV.

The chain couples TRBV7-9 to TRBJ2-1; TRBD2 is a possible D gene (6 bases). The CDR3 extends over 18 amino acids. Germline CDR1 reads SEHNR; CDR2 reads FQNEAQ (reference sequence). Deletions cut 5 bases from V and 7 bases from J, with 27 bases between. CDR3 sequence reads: CASSAQAVVAVLHNEQFF. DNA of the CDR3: TGTGCCAGCAGCGCCCAGGCGGTCGTAGCGGTTCTGCATAATGAGCAGTTCTTC. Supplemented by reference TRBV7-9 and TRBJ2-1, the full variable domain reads DTGVSQNPRHKITKRGQNVTFRCDPISEHNRLYWYRQTLGQGPEFLTYFQNEAQLEKSRLLSDRFSAERPKGSFSTLEIQRTEQGDSAMYLCASSAQAVVAVLHNEQFFGPGTRLTVL.

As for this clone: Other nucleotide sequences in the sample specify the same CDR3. For the CDR3, the DNA is TGTGCCAGCAGTTTAGGGCAGACCTACGAGCAGTACTTC. Translation gives CASSLGQTYEQYF. The chain recombines TRBV27 with TRBJ2-7; D unresolved. Germline CDR1 and CDR2: MNHEY and SMNVEV (reference sequence). CDR3 length: 13 amino acids. The V end lost 2 bases, the J end lost 2 bases, and 7 bases lay between the germline ends.

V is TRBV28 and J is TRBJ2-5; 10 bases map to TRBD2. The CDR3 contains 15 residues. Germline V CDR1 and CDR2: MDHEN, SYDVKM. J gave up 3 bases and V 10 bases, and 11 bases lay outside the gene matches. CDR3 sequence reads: CATNTRTSGKETQYF. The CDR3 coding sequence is TGTGCCACGAACACCCGGACTAGCGGCAAAGAGACCCAGTACTTC.

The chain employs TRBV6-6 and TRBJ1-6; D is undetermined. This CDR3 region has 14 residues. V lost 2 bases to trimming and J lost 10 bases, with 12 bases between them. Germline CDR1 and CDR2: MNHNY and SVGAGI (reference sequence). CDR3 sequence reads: CASSYEGMGSPLHF. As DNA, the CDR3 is TGTGCCAGCAGTTACGAGGGAATGGGGTCACCCCTCCACTTT.

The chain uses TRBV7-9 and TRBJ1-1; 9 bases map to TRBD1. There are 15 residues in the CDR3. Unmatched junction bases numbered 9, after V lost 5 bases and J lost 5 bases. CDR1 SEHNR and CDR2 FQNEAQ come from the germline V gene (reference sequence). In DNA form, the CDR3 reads TGTGCCAGCAGCCAGAGGGACAGGGAAACGACTGAAGCTTTCTTT. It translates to CASSQRDRETTEAFF.

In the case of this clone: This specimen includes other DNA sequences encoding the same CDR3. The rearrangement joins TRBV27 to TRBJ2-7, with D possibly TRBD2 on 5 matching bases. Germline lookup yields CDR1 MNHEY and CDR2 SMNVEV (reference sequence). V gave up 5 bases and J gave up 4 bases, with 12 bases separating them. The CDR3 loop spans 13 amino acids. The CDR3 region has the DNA TGTGCCAGCAGTCGGGGTCCTTCTTACGAGCAGTACGTC. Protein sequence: CASSRGPSYEQYV.

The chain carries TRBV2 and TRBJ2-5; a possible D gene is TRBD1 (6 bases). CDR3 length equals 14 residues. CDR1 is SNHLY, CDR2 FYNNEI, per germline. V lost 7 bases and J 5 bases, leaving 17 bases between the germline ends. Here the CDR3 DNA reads TGTGCCAGCATACCGTCAGGGGCCTGGGAGACCCAGTACTTC. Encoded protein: CASIPSGAWETQYF.

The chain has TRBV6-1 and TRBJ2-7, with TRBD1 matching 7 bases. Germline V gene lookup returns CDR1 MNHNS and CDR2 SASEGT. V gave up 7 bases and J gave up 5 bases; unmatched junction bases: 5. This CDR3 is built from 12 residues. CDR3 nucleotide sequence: TGTGCCAGCACCGGGACAGTAGACGAGCAGTACTTC. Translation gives CASTGTVDEQYF.

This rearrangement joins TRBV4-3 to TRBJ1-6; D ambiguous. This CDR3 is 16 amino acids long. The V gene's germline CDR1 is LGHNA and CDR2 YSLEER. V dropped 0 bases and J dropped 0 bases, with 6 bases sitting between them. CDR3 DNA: TGCGCCAGCAGCCAAGAGTTTAGCTCCTATAATTCACCCCTCCACTTT. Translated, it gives CASSQEFSSYNSPLHF.

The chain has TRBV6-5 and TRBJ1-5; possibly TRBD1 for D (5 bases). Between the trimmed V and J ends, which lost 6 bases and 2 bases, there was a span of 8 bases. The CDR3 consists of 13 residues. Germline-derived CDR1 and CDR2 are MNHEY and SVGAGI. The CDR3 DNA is TGTGCCAGCAGACGGGGGGGCAATCAGCCCCAGCATTTT. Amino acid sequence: CASRRGGNQPQHF.

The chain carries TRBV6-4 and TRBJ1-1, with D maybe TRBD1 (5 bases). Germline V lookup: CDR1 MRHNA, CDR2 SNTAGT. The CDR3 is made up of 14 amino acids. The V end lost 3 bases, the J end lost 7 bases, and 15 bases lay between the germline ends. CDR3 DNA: TGTGCCAGCAGTGAAGCAGGGTTTATGGATGAAGCTTTCTTT. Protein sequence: CASSEAGFMDEAFF.

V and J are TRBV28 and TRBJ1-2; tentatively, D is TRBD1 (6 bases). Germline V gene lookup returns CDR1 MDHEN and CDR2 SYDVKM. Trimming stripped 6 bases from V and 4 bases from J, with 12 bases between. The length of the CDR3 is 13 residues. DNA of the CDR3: TGTGCCAGCAGGCCAGGGGCCCCCTATGGCTACACCTTC. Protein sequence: CASRPGAPYGYTF.

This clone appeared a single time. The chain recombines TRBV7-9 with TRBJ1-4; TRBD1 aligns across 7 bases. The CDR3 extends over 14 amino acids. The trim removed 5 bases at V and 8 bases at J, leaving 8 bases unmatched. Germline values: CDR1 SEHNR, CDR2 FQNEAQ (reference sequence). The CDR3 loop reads CASSSTGAGEKLFF. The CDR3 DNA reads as TGTGCCAGCAGCAGCACAGGGGCAGGAGAAAAACTGTTTTTT. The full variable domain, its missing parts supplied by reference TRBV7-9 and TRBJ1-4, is DTGVSQNPRHKITKRGQNVTFRCDPISEHNRLYWYRQTLGQGPEFLTYFQNEAQLEKSRLLSDRFSAERPKGSFSTLEIQRTEQGDSAMYLCASSSTGAGEKLFFGSGTQLSVL.

The CDR3, as DNA: TGTGCCAGCAGCGCGACAGAGGATGGCTACACCTTC. Its translation: CASSATEDGYTF. J is TRBJ1-2 and V is TRBV11-2; tentative D call: TRBD1 (5 bases). The CDR3 sequence is 12 residues long. V was pared by 5 bases and J by 6 bases, with 10 bases between. The V gene's germline CDR1 is SGHAT and CDR2 FQNNGV.

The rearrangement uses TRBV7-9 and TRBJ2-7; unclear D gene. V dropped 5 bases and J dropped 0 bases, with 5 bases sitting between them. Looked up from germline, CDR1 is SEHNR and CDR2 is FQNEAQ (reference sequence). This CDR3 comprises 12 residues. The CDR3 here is CASSPGSYEQYF. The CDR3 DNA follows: TGTGCCAGCAGCCCCGGCTCCTACGAGCAGTACTTC.

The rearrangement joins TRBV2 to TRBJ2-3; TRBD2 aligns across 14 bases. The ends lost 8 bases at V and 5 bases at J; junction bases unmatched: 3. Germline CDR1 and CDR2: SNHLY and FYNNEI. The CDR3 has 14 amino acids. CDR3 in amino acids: CASGLAGGRDTQYF. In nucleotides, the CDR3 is TGTGCCAGCGGACTAGCGGGGGGTAGAGATACGCAGTATTTT.

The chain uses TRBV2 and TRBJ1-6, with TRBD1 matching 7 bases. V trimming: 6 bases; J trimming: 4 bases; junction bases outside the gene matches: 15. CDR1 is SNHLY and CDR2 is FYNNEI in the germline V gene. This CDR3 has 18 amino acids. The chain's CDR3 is CASSAGTEGRRYNSPLHF. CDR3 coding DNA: TGTGCCAGCAGCGCCGGGACAGAAGGTCGGCGGTATAATTCACCCCTCCACTTT.

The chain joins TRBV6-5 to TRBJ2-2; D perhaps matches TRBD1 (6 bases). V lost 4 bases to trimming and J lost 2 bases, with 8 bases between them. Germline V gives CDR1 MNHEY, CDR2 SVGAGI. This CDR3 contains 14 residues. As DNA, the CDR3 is TGTGCCAGCAGTTCCAGGGGTAACACCGGGGAGCTGTTTTTT. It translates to CASSSRGNTGELFF.

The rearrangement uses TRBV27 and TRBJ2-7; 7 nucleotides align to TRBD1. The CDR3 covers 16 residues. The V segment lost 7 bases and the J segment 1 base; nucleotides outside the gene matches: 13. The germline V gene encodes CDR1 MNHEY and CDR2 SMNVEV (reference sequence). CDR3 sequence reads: CASMKTAEQGSYEQYV. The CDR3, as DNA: TGTGCCAGCATGAAAACAGCGGAACAGGGGTCCTACGAGCAGTACGTC.

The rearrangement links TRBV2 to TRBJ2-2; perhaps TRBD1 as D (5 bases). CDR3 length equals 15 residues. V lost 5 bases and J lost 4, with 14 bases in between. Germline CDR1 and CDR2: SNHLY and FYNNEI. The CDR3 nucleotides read TGTGCCAGCAGTTTGGTAGGGGCCCTCACCGGGGAGCTGTTTTTT. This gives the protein CASSLVGALTGELFF.

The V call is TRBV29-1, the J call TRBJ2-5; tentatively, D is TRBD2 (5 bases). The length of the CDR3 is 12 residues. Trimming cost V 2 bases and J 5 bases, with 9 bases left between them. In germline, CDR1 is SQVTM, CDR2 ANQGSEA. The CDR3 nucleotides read TGCAGCGTTGAAAAACTAGGGGAGACCCAGTACTTC. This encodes CSVEKLGETQYF. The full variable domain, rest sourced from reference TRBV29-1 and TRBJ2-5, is SAVISQKPSRDICQRGTSLTIQCQVDSQVTMMFWYRQQPGQSLTLIATANQGSEATYESGFVIDKFPISRPNLTFSTLTVSNMSPEDSSIYLCSVEKLGETQYFGPGTRLLVL.

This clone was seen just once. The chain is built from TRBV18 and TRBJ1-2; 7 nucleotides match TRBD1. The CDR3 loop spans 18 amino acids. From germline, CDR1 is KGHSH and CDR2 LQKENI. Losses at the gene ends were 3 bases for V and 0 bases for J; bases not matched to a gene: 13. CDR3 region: CASSPLSGQTSSNYGYTF. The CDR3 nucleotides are TGTGCCAGCTCACCGCTGTCGGGACAGACCTCCTCTAACTATGGCTACACCTTC.

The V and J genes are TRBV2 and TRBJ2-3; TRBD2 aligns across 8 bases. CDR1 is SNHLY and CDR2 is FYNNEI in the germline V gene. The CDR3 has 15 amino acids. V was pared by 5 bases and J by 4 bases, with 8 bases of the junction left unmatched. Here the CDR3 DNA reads TGTGCCAGCAGTTTTGCCGGGGGGGCGTCAGATACGCAGTATTTT. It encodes CASSFAGGASDTQYF.

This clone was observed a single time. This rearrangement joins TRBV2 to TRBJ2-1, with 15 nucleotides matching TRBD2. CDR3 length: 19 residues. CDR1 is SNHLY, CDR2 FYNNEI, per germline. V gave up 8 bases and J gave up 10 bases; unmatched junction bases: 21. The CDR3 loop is CASERTGTSGGPWVGEQFF. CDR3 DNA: TGTGCCAGCGAAAGGACCGGGACTAGCGGGGGGCCATGGGTCGGGGAGCAGTTCTTC. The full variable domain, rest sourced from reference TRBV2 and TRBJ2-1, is EPEVTQTPSHQVTQMGQEVILRCVPISNHLYFYWYRQILGQKVEFLVSFYNNEISEKSEIFDDQFSVERPDGSNFTLKIRSTKLEDSAMYFCASERTGTSGGPWVGEQFFGPGTRLTVL.

The CDR3 DNA is TGTGCCAGCATCTCTAGCGGGGGATCTAATGAGCAGTTCTTC. It specifies CASISSGGSNEQFF. The rearrangement uses TRBV28 and TRBJ2-1, with 10 bases lining up with TRBD2. The CDR3 covers 14 residues. In germline, CDR1 is MDHEN, CDR2 SYDVKM. J gave up 7 bases and V 7 bases, and 7 bases lay outside the gene matches.

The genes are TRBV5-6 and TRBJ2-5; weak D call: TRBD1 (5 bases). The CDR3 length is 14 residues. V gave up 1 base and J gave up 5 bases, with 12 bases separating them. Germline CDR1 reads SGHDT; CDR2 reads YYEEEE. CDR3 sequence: CASSLSVKGETQYF. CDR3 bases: TGTGCCAGCAGCTTGTCGGTCAAGGGGGAGACCCAGTACTTC.

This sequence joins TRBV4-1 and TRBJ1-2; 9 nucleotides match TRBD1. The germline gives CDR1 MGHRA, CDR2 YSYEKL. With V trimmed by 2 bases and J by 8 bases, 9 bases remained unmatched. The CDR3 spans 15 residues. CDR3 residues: CASSQPGTGHRGYTF. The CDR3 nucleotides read TGCGCCAGCAGCCAACCCGGGACAGGGCATAGGGGCTACACCTTC.

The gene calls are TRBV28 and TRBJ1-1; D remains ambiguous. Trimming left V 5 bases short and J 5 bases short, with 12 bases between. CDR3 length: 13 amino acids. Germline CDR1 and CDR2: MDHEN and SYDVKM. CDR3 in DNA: TGTGCCAGCAGTCTAAGAGGGAGAACTGAAGCTTTCTTT. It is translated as CASSLRGRTEAFF.

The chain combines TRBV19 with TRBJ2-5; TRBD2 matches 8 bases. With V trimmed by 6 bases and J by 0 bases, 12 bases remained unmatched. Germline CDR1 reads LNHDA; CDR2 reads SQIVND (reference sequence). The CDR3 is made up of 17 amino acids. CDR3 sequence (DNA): TGTGCCAGTAGCAACCGTGGGACTAGACCGTACCAAGAGACCCAGTACTTC. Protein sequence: CASSNRGTRPYQETQYF.

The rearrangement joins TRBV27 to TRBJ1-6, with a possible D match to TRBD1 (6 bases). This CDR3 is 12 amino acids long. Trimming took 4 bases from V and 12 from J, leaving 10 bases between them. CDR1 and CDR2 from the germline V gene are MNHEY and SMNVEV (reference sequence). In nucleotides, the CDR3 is TGTGCCAGCAGTTCTAACAGGGAACCCCTCCACTTT. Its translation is CASSSNREPLHF.